This T cell receptor (beta chain) came from a study of CD8 T cells in ankylosing spondylitis. Study results and caveats: Disease-linked clones reportedly showed significant enrichment in matched ankylosing spondylitis synovial fluid. Certain motif variants had earlier been reported in reactive arthritis synovial fluid and blood. There was a TCR beta motif, made of eight highly homologous variants, that appeared characteristic of ankylosing spondylitis blood.

Germline CDR1 is SGHRS and CDR2 is YFSETQ. Trimming took off 5 bases at V and 7 bases at J, with 15 bases between the two ends. CDR3 length equals 14 residues. TCRdb reprocessed the 5' RACE reads with MiXCR, giving one entry per CDR3 protein. The repertoire holds just under 550,000 distinct CDR3 sequences, with more than 9.5% as singletons. This clonotype was counted between two and nine times. What it recognizes is unknown. Sequenced: blood, either unsorted or a sorted T cell fraction (not recorded which). This receptor was taken from a male donor with ankylosing spondylitis. The chain joins TRBV5-1 to TRBJ2-2; D unclear. CDR3 amino acids: CASRPDRVNGELFF. CDR3 DNA sequence: TGCGCCAGCAGACCGGATAGGGTTAACGGGGAGCTGTTTTTT. The variable domain in full, with the rest retrieved from reference TRBV5-1 and TRBJ2-2, is KAGVTQTPRYLIKTRGQQVTLSCSPISGHRSVSWYQQTPGQGLQFLFEYFSETQRNKGNFPGRFSGRQFSNSRSEMNVSTLELGDSALYLCASRPDRVNGELFFGEGSRLTVL.